This entry is about one T cell receptor (beta chain). The entry originates in a study of beta chain features in type 1 diabetes. Sequenced material consisted of expressed TCRB transcripts (all of the isolated RNA was reverse transcribed). The repertoire was sequenced with immunoSEQ multiplex PCR; TCRdb's copy has only in-frame clones and lacks some. The sample lists around 330,000 clones; approximately 11% were seen once. The CDR3 covers 14 residues. Germline CDR1 SQVTM, CDR2 ANQGSEA. V lost 4 bases and J 0 bases, leaving 13 bases between the germline ends. The clonotype originates from a woman aged 25-40 years in good health. The rearrangement uses TRBV29-1 and TRBJ2-7; maybe TRBD1 (6 bases). Input material: naive CD4+ T cells from blood. DNA of the CDR3: TGCAGCGTTGCTAACAGGGACAACTCCTACGAGCAGTACTTC. Amino acids: CSVANRDNSYEQYF.